This record covers a single T cell receptor beta chain. What it binds is unknown. Per the germline V gene, CDR1 is SNHLY and CDR2 is FYNNEI. This CDR3 is 15 amino acids long. Trimming removed 3 bases from V and 5 bases from J, with 15 bases in between. Adults of Caucasian background living in Nashville, Tennessee made up all donors. Partitioning of CD4+ cells yielded a CD45RA+ naive subset and a CD45RA-negative memory subset. The record originates from a study of shared clonotypes between healthy human individuals. Notes on the study in general: Between a few donors, naive CD4 clonotypes were shared at a level of about 5%.

Assay runs were performed at deep level. The assay was immunoSEQ multiplex PCR, and TCRdb's table has in-frame clones only and misses some. The table has approximately 2.5 million clones, around nine tenths seen once; the top ten hold around 0.14%. The receptor comes from a man aged 18 to 35 in good health. This chain uses TRBV2 with TRBJ2-3; D ambiguous. Sequencing was carried out using naive CD4+ T cells sorted from blood. Described subset: CD45RA+ positively selected. CDR3 nucleotides: TGTGCCAGCAGTGAGATCCCCGCGTTGATAGATACGCAGTATTTT. This translates into CASSEIPALIDTQYF.